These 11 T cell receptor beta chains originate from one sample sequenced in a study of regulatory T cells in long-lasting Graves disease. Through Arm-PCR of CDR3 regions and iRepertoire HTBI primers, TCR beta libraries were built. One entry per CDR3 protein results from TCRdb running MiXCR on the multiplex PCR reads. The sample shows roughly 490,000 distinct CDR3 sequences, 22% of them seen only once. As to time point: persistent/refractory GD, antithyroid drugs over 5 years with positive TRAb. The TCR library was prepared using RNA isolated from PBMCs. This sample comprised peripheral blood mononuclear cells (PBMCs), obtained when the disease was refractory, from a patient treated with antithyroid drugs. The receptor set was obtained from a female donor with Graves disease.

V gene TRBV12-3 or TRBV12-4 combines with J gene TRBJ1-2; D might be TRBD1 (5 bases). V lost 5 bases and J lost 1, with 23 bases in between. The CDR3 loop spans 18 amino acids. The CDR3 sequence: CASSQSSGRGTDNYGYTF. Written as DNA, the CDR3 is TGTGCCAGCAGTCAATCAAGCGGGCGGGGGACCGATAACTATGGCTACACCTTC.

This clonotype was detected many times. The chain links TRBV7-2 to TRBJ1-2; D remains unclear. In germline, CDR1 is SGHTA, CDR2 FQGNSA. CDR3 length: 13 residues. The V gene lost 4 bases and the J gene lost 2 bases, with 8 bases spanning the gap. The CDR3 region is CASSSPGNYGYTF. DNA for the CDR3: TGTGCCAGCAGCTCCCCAGGAAACTATGGCTACACCTTC.

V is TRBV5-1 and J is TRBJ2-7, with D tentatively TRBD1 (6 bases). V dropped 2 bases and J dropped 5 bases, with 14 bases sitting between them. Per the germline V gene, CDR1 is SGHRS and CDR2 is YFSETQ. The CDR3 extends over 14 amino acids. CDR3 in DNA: TGCGCCAGCAGCTTCGTATCAGGGGACGACGAGCAGTACTTC. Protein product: CASSFVSGDDEQYF.

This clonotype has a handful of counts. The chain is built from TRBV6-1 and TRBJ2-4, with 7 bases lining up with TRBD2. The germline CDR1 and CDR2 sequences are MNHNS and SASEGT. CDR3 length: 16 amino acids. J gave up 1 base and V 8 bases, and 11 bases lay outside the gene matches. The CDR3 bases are TGTGCCAGCGTTAATTACGGGAGGCGTGCCAAAAACATTCAGTACTTC. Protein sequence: CASVNYGRRAKNIQYF.

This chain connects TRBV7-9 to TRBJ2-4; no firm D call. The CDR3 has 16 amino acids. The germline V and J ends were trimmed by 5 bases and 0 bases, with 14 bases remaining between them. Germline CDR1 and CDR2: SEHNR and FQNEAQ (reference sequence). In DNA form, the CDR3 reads TGTGCCAGCAGCCAAATTACTATCTTAGCCAAAAACATTCAGTACTTC. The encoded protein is CASSQITILAKNIQYF.

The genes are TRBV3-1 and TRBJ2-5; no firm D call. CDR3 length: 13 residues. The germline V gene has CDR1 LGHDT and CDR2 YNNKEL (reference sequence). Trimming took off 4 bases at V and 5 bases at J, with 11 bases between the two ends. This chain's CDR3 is CASSLTVGETQYF. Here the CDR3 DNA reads TGTGCCAGCAGCCTCACGGTGGGGGAGACCCAGTACTTC.

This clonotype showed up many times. The CDR3: CSVVQLAKDRGIFGYTF. As DNA, the CDR3 is TGCAGCGTCGTACAACTCGCCAAAGACAGGGGGATTTTTGGCTACACCTTC. This sequence joins TRBV29-1 and TRBJ1-2; 9 bases line up with TRBD1. With V trimmed by 6 bases and J by 7 bases, 21 bases remained unmatched. Germline CDR1 SQVTM, CDR2 ANQGSEA. CDR3 length: 17 residues.

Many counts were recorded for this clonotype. The CDR3 spells CASSRDDAQPQHF. The DNA for the CDR3 is TGTGCCAGCAGTAGGGATGACGCTCAGCCCCAGCATTTT. The chain carries TRBV12-3 or TRBV12-4 and TRBJ1-5; D gene unclear. Trimming took 5 bases from V and 6 from J, leaving 11 bases between them. The CDR3 length is 13 residues.

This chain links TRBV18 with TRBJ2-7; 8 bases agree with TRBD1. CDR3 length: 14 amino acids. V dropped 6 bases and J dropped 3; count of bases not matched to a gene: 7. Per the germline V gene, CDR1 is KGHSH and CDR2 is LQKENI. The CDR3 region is CASSQDRVGYEQYF. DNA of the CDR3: TGTGCCAGCTCTCAGGACAGGGTAGGCTACGAGCAGTACTTC.

CDR3 sequence: CASSYSQGHEKLFF. The DNA of the CDR3 is TGTGCCAGCAGTTACTCGCAGGGGCATGAAAAACTGTTTTTT. The V gene is TRBV6-2 or TRBV6-3, the J gene TRBJ1-4; D is possibly TRBD1 (6 bases). The CDR3 runs 14 residues. Germline V CDR1 and CDR2: MNHEY, SVGEGT. V was trimmed by 0 bases and J by 6 bases, leaving 8 bases between them.

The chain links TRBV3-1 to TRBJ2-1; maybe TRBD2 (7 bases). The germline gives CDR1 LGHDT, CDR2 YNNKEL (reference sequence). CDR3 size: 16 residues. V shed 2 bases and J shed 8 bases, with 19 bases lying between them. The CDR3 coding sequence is TGTGCCAGCAGCCAATTCCTAGCGGAGAGGGGGGATGAGCAGTTCTTC. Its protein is CASSQFLAERGDEQFF.